Included here is one TCR beta chain sequence, with context. The data are from a study of blood T cell repertoires in COVID-19. CDR3 size: 15 residues. Per the germline V gene, CDR1 is MNHEY and CDR2 is SVGAGI. Between the trimmed V and J ends, which lost 0 bases and 1 base, there was a span of 9 bases. Assay: immunoSEQ multiplex PCR; the TCRdb copy retains only in-frame clones and omits some. The sample has about 160,000 clones, over 80% seen once. What was sequenced was peripheral blood. J is TRBJ1-1 and V is TRBV6-5; D is unclear. The receptor was isolated from a woman in her forties or fifties with acute or convalescent COVID-19. The CDR3 sequence is CASSYSQTWNTEAFF. The CDR3 nucleotides read TGTGCCAGCAGTTACTCCCAGACTTGGAACACTGAAGCTTTCTTT.